Listed here are 19 T cell receptor beta chains from one sample, sequenced in a study of T cell responses to AZD1222 COVID-19 vaccine. TCRdb's table, derived via immunoSEQ multiplex PCR, lists solely in-frame clones and lacks some. This table has some 120,000 clones, about 89% appearing once. The specimen was peripheral blood, collected on day 0 of MenACWY control vaccination. These receptors all stem from an adult in good health.

The rearrangement joins TRBV5-6 to TRBJ2-1; D possibly corresponds to TRBD2 (6 bases). In germline, CDR1 is SGHDT, CDR2 YYEEEE. The CDR3 has 14 amino acids. The germline V and J ends were trimmed by 4 bases and 3 bases, with 11 bases remaining between them. The CDR3 region has the DNA TGTGCCAGCAGCAAACCTAGCGACTACAATGAGCAGTTCTTC. Its protein is CASSKPSDYNEQFF.

This clone was seen only a few times. The chain couples TRBV3-1 (or the pseudogene TRBV3-2) to TRBJ1-1; no clear D. The germline V and J ends were trimmed by 4 bases and 2 bases, with 11 bases remaining between them. Germline V lookup: CDR1 LGHDT, CDR2 YNNKEL (reference sequence). CDR3 length: 14 residues. The CDR3 DNA reads TGTGCCAGCAGCCTCCACCGAGGAAACACTGAAGCTTTCTTT. Its protein product is CASSLHRGNTEAFF.

The gene calls are TRBV7-2 and TRBJ1-1; unclear D gene. The V gene's germline CDR1 is SGHTA and CDR2 FQGNSA. Trimming took off 5 bases at V and 4 bases at J, with 14 bases between the two ends. The CDR3 runs to 14 residues. CDR3 DNA sequence: TGTGCCAGCAGCCCACGAGTGTGGGGCACTGAAGCTTTCTTT. Translation: CASSPRVWGTEAFF.

V and J are TRBV13 and TRBJ2-2; TRBD2 aligns across 9 bases. The CDR3 has 15 amino acids. After removal of 3 bases from V and 6 bases from J, the junction contained 5 bases not matched to a gene. Germline-derived CDR1 and CDR2 are PRHDT and FYEKMQ (reference sequence). Written as DNA, the CDR3 is TGTGCCAGCAGCTTCCCCGGGACTAGCTCCGGGGAGCTGTTTTTT. Translated, it gives CASSFPGTSSGELFF.

The rearrangement joins TRBV25-1 to TRBJ1-1; D not certain. The CDR3 runs to 10 residues. Germline lookup yields CDR1 MGHDK and CDR2 SYGVNS. Trimming took off 8 bases at V and 3 bases at J, with 4 bases between the two ends. The CDR3 reads CASGDTEAFF. As DNA, the CDR3 is TGTGCCAGCGGGGACACTGAAGCTTTCTTT.

The rearrangement joins TRBV7-2 to TRBJ1-2; 7 nucleotides match TRBD1. Germline values: CDR1 SGHTA, CDR2 FQGNSA. The CDR3 runs to 13 residues. V lost 4 bases, J lost 7 bases, and 6 bases stayed unmatched. The DNA for the CDR3 is TGTGCCAGCAGCTCACGGGACAGAATTGGCTACACCTTC. The encoded protein is CASSSRDRIGYTF.

This chain links TRBV29-1 with TRBJ1-2, with 7 bases lining up with TRBD1. The trim removed 7 bases at V and 2 bases at J, leaving 4 bases unmatched. Germline CDR1 SQVTM, CDR2 ANQGSEA. CDR3 length: 12 residues. In DNA, the CDR3 is TGCAGCGCCCTGACAGGGAACTATGGCTACACCTTC. It is translated as CSALTGNYGYTF.

The chain carries TRBV7-9 and TRBJ1-4; the D is unclear. This CDR3 spans 11 amino acids. V gave up 1 base and J gave up 11 bases, with 5 bases separating them. The germline V gene encodes CDR1 SEHNR and CDR2 FQNEAQ (reference sequence). The CDR3 nucleotides are TGTGCCAGCAGCTTAGAGAGGAAACTGTTTTTT. It specifies CASSLERKLFF.

This clone has only a few counts. The sample carries other DNA sequences with the same CDR3. The chain links TRBV5-4 to TRBJ2-3, with 7 positions matching TRBD1. CDR3 size: 15 residues. Germline assignment: CDR1 SGHNT and CDR2 YYREEE (reference sequence). The J segment lost 2 bases and the V segment lost 0 bases, leaving 3 bases of the junction unmatched. The CDR3 reads CASSLDRGYTDTQYF. For the CDR3, the DNA is TGTGCCAGCAGCTTGGACAGGGGTTACACAGATACGCAGTATTTT.

The chain couples TRBV4-3 to TRBJ1-1, with D possibly TRBD1 on 5 matching bases. Deletions cut 2 bases from V and 1 base from J, with 5 bases between. CDR3 size: 13 residues. CDR1 and CDR2 (germline): LGHNA, YSLEER. The CDR3 is CASSQTGNTEAFF. For the CDR3, the DNA is TGCGCCAGCAGCCAAACAGGGAACACTGAAGCTTTCTTT.

The chain recombines TRBV5-6 with TRBJ1-4; D gene unclear. Germline lookup yields CDR1 SGHDT and CDR2 YYEEEE. The CDR3 runs 14 residues. The V and J ends lost 4 bases and 4 bases respectively, with 11 bases between them. CDR3 region: CASSPDGLNEKLFF. The CDR3 DNA sequence: TGTGCCAGCAGCCCGGACGGACTTAATGAAAAACTGTTTTTT.

V gene TRBV5-1 combines with J gene TRBJ2-5, with TRBD2 matching 8 bases. V lost 2 bases and J lost 5; bases outside the gene matches: 8. Germline CDR1 reads SGHRS; CDR2 reads YFSETQ. The CDR3 length is 15 residues. The CDR3 DNA is TGCGCCAGCAGCTTCCTGACTAGCGTTGAGGAGACCCAGTACTTC. Amino acid sequence: CASSFLTSVEETQYF.

The chain combines TRBV21-1 with TRBJ2-3; the table's D call of TRBD1 was not tested on the DNA. TRBV21-1 is a pseudogene segment. The CDR3 consists of 14 residues. The CDR3 DNA is TGTGCCAGCAGATGGCAGGGGGGTAGAGATACGCAGTATTTT. Its protein is CASRWQGGRDTQYF.

This chain joins TRBV27 and TRBJ1-5; D remains ambiguous. Trimming stripped 5 bases from V and 0 bases from J, with 5 bases between. This CDR3 contains 13 residues. Germline V gene lookup returns CDR1 MNHEY and CDR2 SMNVEV (reference sequence). This chain's CDR3 is CASSRYSNQPQHF. CDR3 in DNA: TGTGCCAGCAGTAGATATAGCAATCAGCCCCAGCATTTT.

The chain combines TRBV3-1 (or the pseudogene TRBV3-2) with TRBJ2-7; TRBD1 might be the D (6 bases). Per the germline V gene, CDR1 is LGHDT and CDR2 is YNNKEL (reference sequence). V dropped 0 bases and J dropped 5 bases, with 17 bases sitting between them. The CDR3 length is 16 residues. This CDR3 reads CASSQEMNQGRHEQYF. For the CDR3, the DNA is TGTGCCAGCAGCCAAGAAATGAACCAGGGGAGACACGAGCAGTACTTC.

This chain uses TRBV20-1 with TRBJ1-5; 7 bases are shared with TRBD1. The CDR3 spans 14 residues. V gave up 3 bases and J gave up 0 bases; unmatched junction bases: 2. Germline CDR1 reads DFQATT; CDR2 reads SNEGSKA (reference sequence). The CDR3 loop is CSASTGVSNQPQHF. DNA for the CDR3: TGCAGTGCTAGTACAGGGGTTAGCAATCAGCCCCAGCATTTT.

This clone occurred a few times. V usage is TRBV12-3 or TRBV12-4 and J usage is TRBJ2-1; D gene unclear. Trimming shortened V by 3 bases and J by 5 bases, and 8 bases separated the two germline ends. The CDR3 extends over 13 amino acids. DNA of the CDR3: TGTGCCAGCAGTTTCAACCTTGACAATGAGCAGTTCTTC. Amino acid sequence: CASSFNLDNEQFF.

This sequence joins TRBV4-1 and TRBJ2-7, with 10 nucleotides matching TRBD2. The germline V gene has CDR1 MGHRA and CDR2 YSYEKL. The CDR3 has 18 amino acids. The trim removed 1 base at V and 4 bases at J, leaving 13 bases unmatched. The CDR3 DNA reads as TGCGCCAGCAGCCAAGCTATCCCTAGCGGGAGTACTTTTTACGAGCAGTACTTC. Amino acid sequence: CASSQAIPSGSTFYEQYF.

The CDR3 sequence: CASSIDFTGTRSYEQYF. CDR3 DNA: TGTGCCAGTAGTATAGACTTTACCGGGACTAGGAGTTACGAGCAGTACTTC. This chain uses TRBV19 with TRBJ2-7; 8 bases agree with TRBD2. From germline, CDR1 is LNHDA and CDR2 SQIVND (reference sequence). The length of the CDR3 is 17 residues. The V gene end was trimmed by 0 bases and the J gene end by 4 bases; junction bases not matched to a gene: 11. Drawing the rest from reference TRBV19 and TRBJ2-7, the complete variable domain is DGGITQSPKYLFRKEGQNVTLSCEQNLNHDAMYWYRQDPGQGLRLIYYSQIVNDFQKGDIAEGYSVSREKKESFPLTVTSAQKNPTAFYLCASSIDFTGTRSYEQYFGPGTRLTVT.